The next 7 T cell receptor beta chains were all read from a single sample in a study of blood T cell repertoires in COVID-19. Only in-frame clones appear in the TCRdb table, and some are missing; sequencing was by immunoSEQ multiplex PCR. The table lists over 70,000 clones, around 83% of them singletons. The specimen sequenced was peripheral blood. The source is a man between 60 and 75 years old with COVID-19, enrolled during active disease.

The chain is built from TRBV12-3 or TRBV12-4 and TRBJ1-2, with 7 bases matching TRBD1. The CDR3 runs to 13 residues. Germline trimming cut 6 bases from V and 6 bases from J; bases unmatched to any gene: 7. In nucleotides, the CDR3 is TGTGCCAGCAGCCCCGGACAGGAGGATGGCTACACCTTC. It encodes CASSPGQEDGYTF.

The rearrangement joins TRBV19 to TRBJ1-5; D not resolved. The CDR3 has 13 residues. Germline-derived CDR1 and CDR2 are LNHDA and SQIVND (reference sequence). Trimming removed 0 bases from V and 5 bases from J, with 5 bases in between. CDR3 bases: TGTGCCAGTAGTATAGATGAGGATCAGCCCCAGCATTTT. Protein product: CASSIDEDQPQHF. Together with reference TRBV19 and TRBJ1-5, the CDR3 gives the full variable domain: DGGITQSPKYLFRKEGQNVTLSCEQNLNHDAMYWYRQDPGQGLRLIYYSQIVNDFQKGDIAEGYSVSREKKESFPLTVTSAQKNPTAFYLCASSIDEDQPQHFGDGTRLSIL.

This clone was observed a handful of times. The V and J genes are TRBV5-1 and TRBJ1-5, with TRBD1 matching over 10 bases. J gave up 7 bases and V 4 bases, and 8 bases lay outside the gene matches. In germline, CDR1 is SGHRS, CDR2 YFSETQ. The CDR3 is 15 residues long. CDR3 region: CASSQGQGMGQPQHF. DNA of the CDR3: TGCGCCAGCAGCCAGGGACAGGGGATGGGACAGCCCCAGCATTTT.

The chain carries TRBV3-1 (or the pseudogene TRBV3-2) and TRBJ1-2; weak D call: TRBD1 (6 bases). The CDR3 is 13 residues long. The germline gives CDR1 LGHDT, CDR2 YNNKEL (reference sequence). The V and J ends lost 1 base and 3 bases respectively, with 6 bases between them. The DNA for the CDR3 is TGTGCCAGCAGCCAAGGACAGGACTATGGCTACACCTTC. This sequence encodes CASSQGQDYGYTF.

This clone was seen only once. V is TRBV30 and J is TRBJ1-2, with 12 bases lining up with TRBD1. CDR1 is GTSNPN and CDR2 is SVGIG in the germline V gene (reference sequence). The CDR3 is made up of 15 amino acids. V lost 0 bases, J lost 4 bases, and 3 bases stayed unmatched. Here the CDR3 DNA reads TGTGCCTGGAGTGTCGGGACAGGGGGCGGCTATGGCTACACCTTC. Residues: CAWSVGTGGGYGYTF.

The chain links TRBV29-1 to TRBJ1-2; 7 nucleotides line up with TRBD1. Per germline, CDR1 SQVTM and CDR2 ANQGSEA. The CDR3 is 13 residues long. V was clipped by 7 bases and J by 1 base; unmatched bases: 6. The CDR3 region is CSAHRGSNYGYTF. The CDR3, as DNA: TGCAGCGCCCACAGGGGAAGTAACTATGGCTACACCTTC.

The chain is built from TRBV4-1 and TRBJ2-1; 11 nucleotides match TRBD2. The CDR3 totals 15 residues. Trimming cost V 2 bases and J 8 bases; bases outside gene matches: 5. In germline, CDR1 is MGHRA, CDR2 YSYEKL. The CDR3 coding sequence is TGCGCCAGCAGCCAACGACTAGCGGGGTATCATGAGCAGTTCTTC. As protein: CASSQRLAGYHEQFF.